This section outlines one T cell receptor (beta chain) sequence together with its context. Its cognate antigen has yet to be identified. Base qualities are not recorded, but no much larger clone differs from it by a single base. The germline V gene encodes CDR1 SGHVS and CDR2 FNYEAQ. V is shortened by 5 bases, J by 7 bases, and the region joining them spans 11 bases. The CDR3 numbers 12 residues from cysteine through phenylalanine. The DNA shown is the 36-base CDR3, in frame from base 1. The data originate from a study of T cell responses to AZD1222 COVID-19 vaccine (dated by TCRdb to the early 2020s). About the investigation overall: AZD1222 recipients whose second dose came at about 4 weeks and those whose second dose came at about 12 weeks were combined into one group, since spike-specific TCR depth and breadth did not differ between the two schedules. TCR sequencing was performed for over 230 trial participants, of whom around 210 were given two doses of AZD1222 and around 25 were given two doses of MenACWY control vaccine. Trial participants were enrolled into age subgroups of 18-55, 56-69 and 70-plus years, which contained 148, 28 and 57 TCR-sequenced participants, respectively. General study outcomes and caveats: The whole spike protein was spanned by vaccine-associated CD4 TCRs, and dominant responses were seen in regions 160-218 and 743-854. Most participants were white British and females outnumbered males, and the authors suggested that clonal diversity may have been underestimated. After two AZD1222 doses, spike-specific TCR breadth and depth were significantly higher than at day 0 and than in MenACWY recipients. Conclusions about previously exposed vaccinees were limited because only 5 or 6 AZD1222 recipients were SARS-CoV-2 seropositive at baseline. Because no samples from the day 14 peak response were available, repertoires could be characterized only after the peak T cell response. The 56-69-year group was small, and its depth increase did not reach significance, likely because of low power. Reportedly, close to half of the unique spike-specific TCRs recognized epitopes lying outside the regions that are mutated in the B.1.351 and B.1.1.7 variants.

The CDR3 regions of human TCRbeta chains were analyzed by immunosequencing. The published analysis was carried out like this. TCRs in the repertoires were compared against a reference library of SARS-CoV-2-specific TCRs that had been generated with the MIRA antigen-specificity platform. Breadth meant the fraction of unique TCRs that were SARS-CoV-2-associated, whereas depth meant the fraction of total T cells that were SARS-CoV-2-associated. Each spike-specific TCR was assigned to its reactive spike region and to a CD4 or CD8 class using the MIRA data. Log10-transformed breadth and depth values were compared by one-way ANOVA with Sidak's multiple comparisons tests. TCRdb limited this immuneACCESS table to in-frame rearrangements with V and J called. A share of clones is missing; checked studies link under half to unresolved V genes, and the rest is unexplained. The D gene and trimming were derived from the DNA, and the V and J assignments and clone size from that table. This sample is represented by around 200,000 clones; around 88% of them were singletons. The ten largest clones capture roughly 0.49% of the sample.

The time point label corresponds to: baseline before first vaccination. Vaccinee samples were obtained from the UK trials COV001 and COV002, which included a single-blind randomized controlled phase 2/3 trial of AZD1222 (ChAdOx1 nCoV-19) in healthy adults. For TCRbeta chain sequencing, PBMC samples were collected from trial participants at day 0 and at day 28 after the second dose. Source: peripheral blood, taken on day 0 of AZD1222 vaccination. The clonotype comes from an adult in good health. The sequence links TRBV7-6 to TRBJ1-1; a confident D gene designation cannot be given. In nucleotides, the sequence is TGTGCCAGCAGCGGGAGAGGGAGTGAAGCTTTCTTT. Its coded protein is CASSGRGSEAFF.